This entry features one T cell receptor (beta chain) sequence. Its antigen is not identified. The J segment lost 2 bases and the V segment lost 8 bases, leaving 5 bases of the junction unmatched. From germline, CDR1 is SQVTM and CDR2 ANQGSEA. This CDR3 has 12 amino acids. These data come from a study of T cells in lung cancer brain metastases. Across the whole study: A median roughly 340 days separated primary and brain metastasis sampling.

Libraries were prepared by immunoSEQ multiplex PCR; TCRdb keeps only in-frame clonotypes and omits some of them. The data show 4,500 to 5,500 clones, 70% to 90% seen once. Patients had either synchronous oligometastatic disease or delayed solitary brain metastasis recurrence. Study findings and constraints: Few clones were shared between paired lesions (mean Morisita roughly 0.23); most were lesion-specific.

Sequencing was performed on tumor tissue from the primary lung tumor. J is TRBJ1-2 and V is TRBV29-1; TRBD1 matches at 7 bases. The receptor was isolated from a woman aged 45 to 65 with non-small cell lung cancer. DNA for the CDR3: TGCAGCCCCCAGGGGGAAAACTATGGCTACACCTTC. Encoded protein: CSPQGENYGYTF.